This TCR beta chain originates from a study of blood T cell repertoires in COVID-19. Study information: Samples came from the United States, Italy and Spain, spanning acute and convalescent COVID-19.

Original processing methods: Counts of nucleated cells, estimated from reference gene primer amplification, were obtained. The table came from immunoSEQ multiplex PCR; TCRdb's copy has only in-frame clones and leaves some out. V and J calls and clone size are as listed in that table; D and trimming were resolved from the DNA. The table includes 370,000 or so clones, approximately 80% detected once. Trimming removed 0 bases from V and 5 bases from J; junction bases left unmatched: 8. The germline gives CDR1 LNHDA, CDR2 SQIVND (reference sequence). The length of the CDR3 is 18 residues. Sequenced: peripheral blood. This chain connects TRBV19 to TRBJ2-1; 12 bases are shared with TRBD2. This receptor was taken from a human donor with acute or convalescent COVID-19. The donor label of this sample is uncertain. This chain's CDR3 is CASSIEPLAGGPNNEQFF. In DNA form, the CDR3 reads TGTGCCAGTAGTATAGAACCTCTAGCGGGAGGGCCGAACAATGAGCAGTTCTTC.